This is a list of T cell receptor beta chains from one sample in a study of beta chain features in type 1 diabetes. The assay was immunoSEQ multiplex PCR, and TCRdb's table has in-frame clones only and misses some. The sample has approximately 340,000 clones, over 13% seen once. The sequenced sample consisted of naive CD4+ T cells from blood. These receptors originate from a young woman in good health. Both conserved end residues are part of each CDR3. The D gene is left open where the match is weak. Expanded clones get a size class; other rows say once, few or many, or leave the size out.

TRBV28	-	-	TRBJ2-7	CASSLEPIVYEQYF	TGTGCCAGCAGTTTGGAGCCGATAGTCTACGAGCAGTACTTC
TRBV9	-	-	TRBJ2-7	CANTGREVYEQYF	TGTGCCAATACCGGGCGGGAAGTCTACGAGCAGTACTTC
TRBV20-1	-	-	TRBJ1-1	CSAKPSQAFF	TGCAGTGCGAAGCCTTCTCAAGCTTTCTTT
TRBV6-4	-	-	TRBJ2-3	CASSAQKGADTQYF	TGTGCCAGCAGTGCCCAGAAAGGGGCAGATACGCAGTATTTT
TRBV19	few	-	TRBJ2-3	CASDDRGLSADTQYF	TGTGCCAGTGACGATCGGGGTCTCTCGGCAGATACGCAGTATTTT
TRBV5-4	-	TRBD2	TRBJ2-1	CASSFGTSGTMNEQFF	TGTGCCAGCAGCTTCGGGACTAGCGGGACGATGAATGAGCAGTTCTTC
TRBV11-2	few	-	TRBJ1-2	CASSSQGSYGYTF	TGTGCCAGCAGCTCTCAGGGGAGCTATGGCTACACCTTC
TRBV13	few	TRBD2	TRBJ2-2	CASSSTGTTNTGELFF	TGTGCCAGCAGCTCCACCGGGACTACCAACACCGGGGAGCTGTTTTTT
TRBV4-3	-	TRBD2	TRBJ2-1	CASSRGLAGAYEQFF	TGCGCCAGCAGCCGCGGACTAGCGGGAGCCTATGAGCAGTTCTTC
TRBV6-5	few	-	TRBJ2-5	CASRDRQGAETQYF	TGTGCCAGCAGAGACAGGCAGGGTGCGGAGACCCAGTACTTC
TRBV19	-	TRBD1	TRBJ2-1	CASSRQGLGSYNEQFF	TGTGCCAGTAGTCGACAGGGCCTTGGGTCGTACAATGAGCAGTTCTTC
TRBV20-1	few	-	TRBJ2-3	CSALHRDTQYF	TGCAGTGCTCTCCATCGGGATACGCAGTATTTT
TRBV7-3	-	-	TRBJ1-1	CASKPGHQNTEAFF	TGTGCCAGCAAACCGGGACACCAGAACACTGAAGCTTTCTTT
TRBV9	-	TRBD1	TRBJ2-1	CASSLTGQELYNEQFF	TGTGCCAGCAGCCTTACGGGACAGGAGTTGTACAATGAGCAGTTCTTC
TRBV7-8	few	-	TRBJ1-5	CASSLEGGVSNQPQHF	TGTGCCAGCAGCTTAGAAGGGGGGGTTAGCAATCAGCCCCAGCATTTT
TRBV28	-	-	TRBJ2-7	CASSFSGTGLGEQYF	TGTGCCAGCAGTTTCTCGGGTACAGGGCTCGGCGAGCAGTACTTC
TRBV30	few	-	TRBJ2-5	CAWSGAETQYF	TGTGCCTGGAGTGGGGCGGAGACCCAGTACTTC
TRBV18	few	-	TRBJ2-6	CASSPLMGATGANVLTF	TGTGCCAGCTCACCATTGATGGGGGCGACTGGGGCCAACGTCCTGACTTTC
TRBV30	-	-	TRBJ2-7	CALGTYTYEQYF	TGTGCCTTGGGGACTTACACCTACGAGCAGTACTTC
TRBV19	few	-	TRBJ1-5	CASSSTENQPQHF	TGTGCCAGTAGTAGTACAGAGAATCAGCCCCAGCATTTT
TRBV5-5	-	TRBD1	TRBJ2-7	CASSPVPQTYRGQNYEQYF	TGTGCCAGCAGTCCGGTCCCTCAAACGTACAGGGGGCAGAACTACGAGCAGTACTTC
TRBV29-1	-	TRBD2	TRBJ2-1	CSAGTSGYNEQFF	TGCAGCGCTGGGACTAGCGGGTACAATGAGCAGTTCTTC